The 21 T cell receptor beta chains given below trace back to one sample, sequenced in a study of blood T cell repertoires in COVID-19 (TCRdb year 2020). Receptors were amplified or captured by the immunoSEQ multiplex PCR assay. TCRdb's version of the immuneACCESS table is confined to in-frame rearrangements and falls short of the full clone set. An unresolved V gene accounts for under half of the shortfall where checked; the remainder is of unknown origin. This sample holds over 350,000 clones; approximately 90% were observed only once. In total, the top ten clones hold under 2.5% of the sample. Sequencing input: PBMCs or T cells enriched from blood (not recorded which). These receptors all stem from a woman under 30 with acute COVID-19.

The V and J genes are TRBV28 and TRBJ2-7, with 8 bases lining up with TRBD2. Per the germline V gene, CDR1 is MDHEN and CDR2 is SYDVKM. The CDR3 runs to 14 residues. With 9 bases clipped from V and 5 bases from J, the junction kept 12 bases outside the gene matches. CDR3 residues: CASSIAGKVDEQYF. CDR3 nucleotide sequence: TGTGCCAGTTCCATAGCGGGAAAGGTGGACGAGCAGTACTTC.

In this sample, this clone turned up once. In DNA form, the CDR3 reads TGTGCCAGCAGTGAGGCGGTATTTAATTCACCCCTCCACTTT. Amino acids: CASSEAVFNSPLHF. The chain carries TRBV2 and TRBJ1-6; D remains unclear. The V gene's germline CDR1 is SNHLY and CDR2 FYNNEI. V lost 3 bases and J 6 bases, leaving 9 bases between the germline ends. This CDR3 is 14 amino acids long.

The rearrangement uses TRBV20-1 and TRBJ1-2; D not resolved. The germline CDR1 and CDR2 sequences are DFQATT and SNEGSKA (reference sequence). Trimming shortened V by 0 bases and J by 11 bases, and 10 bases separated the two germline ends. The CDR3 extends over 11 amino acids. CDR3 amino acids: CSARDRGRYTF. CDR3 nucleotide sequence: TGCAGTGCTAGAGATCGAGGGCGGTACACCTTC.

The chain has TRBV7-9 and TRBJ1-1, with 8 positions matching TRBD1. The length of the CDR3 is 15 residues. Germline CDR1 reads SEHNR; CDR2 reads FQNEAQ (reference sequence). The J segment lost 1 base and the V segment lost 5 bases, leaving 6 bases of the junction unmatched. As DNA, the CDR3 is TGTGCCAGCAGCCAAGGGACAGGAGGGAACACTGAAGCTTTCTTT. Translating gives CASSQGTGGNTEAFF.

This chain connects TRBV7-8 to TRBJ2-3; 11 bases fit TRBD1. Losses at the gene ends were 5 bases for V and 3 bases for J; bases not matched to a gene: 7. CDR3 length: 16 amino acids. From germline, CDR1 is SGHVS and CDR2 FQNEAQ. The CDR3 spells CASSPGQGVGTDTQYF. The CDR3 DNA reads TGTGCCAGCAGCCCGGGACAGGGGGTCGGAACAGATACGCAGTATTTT.

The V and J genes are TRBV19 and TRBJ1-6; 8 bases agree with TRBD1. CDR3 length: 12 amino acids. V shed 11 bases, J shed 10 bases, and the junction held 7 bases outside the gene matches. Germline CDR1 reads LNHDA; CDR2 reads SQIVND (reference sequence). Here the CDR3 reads CAAKDRDSPLHF. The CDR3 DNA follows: TGTGCCGCTAAGGACAGGGACTCACCCCTCCACTTT.

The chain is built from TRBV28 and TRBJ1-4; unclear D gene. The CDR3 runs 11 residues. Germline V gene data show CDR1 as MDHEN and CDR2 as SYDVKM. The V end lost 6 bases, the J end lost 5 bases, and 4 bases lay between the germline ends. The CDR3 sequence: CASRSNEKLFF. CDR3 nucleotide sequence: TGTGCCAGCAGATCAAATGAAAAACTGTTTTTT.

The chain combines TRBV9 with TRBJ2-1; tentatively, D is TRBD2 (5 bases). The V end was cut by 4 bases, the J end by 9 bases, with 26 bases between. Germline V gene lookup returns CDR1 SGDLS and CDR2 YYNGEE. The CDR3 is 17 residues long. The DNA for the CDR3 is TGTGCCAGCAGCCCCCCCAGATTAATAGCGACTGGCAGTGAGCAGTTCTTC. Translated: CASSPPRLIATGSEQFF.

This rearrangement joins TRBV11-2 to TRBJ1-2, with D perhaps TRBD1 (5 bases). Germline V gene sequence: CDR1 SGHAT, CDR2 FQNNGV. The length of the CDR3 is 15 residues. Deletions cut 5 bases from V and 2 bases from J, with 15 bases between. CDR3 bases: TGTGCCAGCAGCGGCGGTGGGGGGTTCAACTATGGCTACACCTTC. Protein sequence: CASSGGGGFNYGYTF.

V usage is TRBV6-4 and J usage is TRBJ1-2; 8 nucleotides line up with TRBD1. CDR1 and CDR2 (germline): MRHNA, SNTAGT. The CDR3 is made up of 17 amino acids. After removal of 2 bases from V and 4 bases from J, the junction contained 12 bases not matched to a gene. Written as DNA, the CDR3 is TGTGCCAGCAGTGACGGGCCCGCACAGGGGGTCGGCTATGGCTACACCTTC. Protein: CASSDGPAQGVGYGYTF.

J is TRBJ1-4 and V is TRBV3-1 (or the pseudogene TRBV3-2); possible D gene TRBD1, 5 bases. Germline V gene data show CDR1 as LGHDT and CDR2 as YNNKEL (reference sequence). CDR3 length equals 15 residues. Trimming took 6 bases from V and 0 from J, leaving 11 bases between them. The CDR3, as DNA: TGTGCCAGCAGACCCACAGGATCAACTAATGAAAAACTGTTTTTT. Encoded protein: CASRPTGSTNEKLFF.

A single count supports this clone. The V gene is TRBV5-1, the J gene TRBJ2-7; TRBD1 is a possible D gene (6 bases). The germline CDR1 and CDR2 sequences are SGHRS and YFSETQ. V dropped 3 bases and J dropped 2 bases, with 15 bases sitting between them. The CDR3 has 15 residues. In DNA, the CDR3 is TGCGCCAGCAGCTCCATACAGGGTGAACCCTACGAGCAGTACTTC. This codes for CASSSIQGEPYEQYF.

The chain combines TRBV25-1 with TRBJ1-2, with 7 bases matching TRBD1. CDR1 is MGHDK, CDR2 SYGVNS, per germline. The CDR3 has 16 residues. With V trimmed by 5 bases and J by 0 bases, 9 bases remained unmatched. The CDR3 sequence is CASSLTGTETNYGYTF. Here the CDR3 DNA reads TGTGCCAGCAGTTTGACCGGGACAGAGACTAACTATGGCTACACCTTC.

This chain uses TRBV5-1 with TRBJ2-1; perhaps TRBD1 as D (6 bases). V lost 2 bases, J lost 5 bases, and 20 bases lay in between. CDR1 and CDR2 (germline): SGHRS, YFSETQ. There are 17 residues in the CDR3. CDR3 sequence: CASSFRIGTTQHNEQFF. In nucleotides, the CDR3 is TGCGCCAGCAGCTTTCGGATTGGGACAACTCAACACAATGAGCAGTTCTTC. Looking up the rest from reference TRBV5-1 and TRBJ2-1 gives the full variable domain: KAGVTQTPRYLIKTRGQQVTLSCSPISGHRSVSWYQQTPGQGLQFLFEYFSETQRNKGNFPGRFSGRQFSNSRSEMNVSTLELGDSALYLCASSFRIGTTQHNEQFFGPGTRLTVL.

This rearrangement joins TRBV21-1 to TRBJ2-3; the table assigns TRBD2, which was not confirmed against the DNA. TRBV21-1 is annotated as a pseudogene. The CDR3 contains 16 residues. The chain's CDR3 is CASSREAGGGTDTQYF. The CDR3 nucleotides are TGTGCCAGCAGCAGAGAGGCGGGGGGTGGCACAGATACGCAGTATTTT.

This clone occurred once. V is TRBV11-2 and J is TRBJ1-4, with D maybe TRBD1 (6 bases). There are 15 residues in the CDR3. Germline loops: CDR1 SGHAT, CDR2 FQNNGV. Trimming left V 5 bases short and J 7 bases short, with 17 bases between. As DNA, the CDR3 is TGTGCCAGCAGCCCTATTAGGGGCAGGGGTGAAAAACTGTTTTTT. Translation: CASSPIRGRGEKLFF.

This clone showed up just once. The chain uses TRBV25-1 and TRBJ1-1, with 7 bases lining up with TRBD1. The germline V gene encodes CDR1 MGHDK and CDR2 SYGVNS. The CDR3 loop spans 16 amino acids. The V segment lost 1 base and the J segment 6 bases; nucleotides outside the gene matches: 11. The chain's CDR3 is CASSEFPEGGYAEAFF. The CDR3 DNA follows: TGTGCCAGCAGTGAATTTCCGGAAGGGGGCTACGCTGAAGCTTTCTTT.

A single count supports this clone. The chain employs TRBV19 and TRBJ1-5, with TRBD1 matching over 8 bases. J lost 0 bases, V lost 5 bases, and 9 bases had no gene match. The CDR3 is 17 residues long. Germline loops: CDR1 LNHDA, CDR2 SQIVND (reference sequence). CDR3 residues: CASSPRGLTISNQPQHF. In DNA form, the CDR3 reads TGTGCCAGTAGTCCCAGGGGGCTTACTATTAGCAATCAGCCCCAGCATTTT.

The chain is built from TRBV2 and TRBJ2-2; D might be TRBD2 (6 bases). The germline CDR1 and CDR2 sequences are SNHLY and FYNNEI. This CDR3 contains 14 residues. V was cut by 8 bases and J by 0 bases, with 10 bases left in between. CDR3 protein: CASQAGPNTGELFF. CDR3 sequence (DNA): TGTGCCAGCCAGGCGGGACCGAACACCGGGGAGCTGTTTTTT.

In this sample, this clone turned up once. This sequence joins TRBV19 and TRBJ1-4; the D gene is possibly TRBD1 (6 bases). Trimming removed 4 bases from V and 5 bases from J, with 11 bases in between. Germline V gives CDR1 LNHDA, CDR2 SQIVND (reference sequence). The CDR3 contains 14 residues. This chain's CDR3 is CASSRTARNEKLFF. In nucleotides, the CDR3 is TGTGCCAGTAGTAGGACAGCACGGAATGAAAAACTGTTTTTT.

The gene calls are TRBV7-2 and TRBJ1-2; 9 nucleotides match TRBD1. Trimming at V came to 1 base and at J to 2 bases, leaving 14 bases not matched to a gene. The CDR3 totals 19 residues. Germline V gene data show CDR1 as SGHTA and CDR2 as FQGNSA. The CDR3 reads CASSLVPSHLTGGNYGYTF. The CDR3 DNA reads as TGTGCCAGCAGCTTAGTCCCTAGTCATTTGACAGGGGGAAACTATGGCTACACCTTC.